These T cell receptor beta chains were read from a single sample in a study of technical replicates of blood from several donors. Some clones are missing from TCRdb's copy, which holds only in-frame ones; the method was immunoSEQ multiplex PCR. The table has more than 70,000 clones, around 90% seen once. Sample: T cells isolated from PBMCs. Every receptor here comes from a human donor in good health. Each CDR3 is given with its conserved first and last residue. The D gene is left open where the match is weak. Where a row states a size, it is once, few, many or the class of an expanded clone; other rows omit it.

CDR3	DNA	size	V	J	D
CASSRGWNTEAFF	TGTGCCAGCAGTCGGGGATGGAACACTGAAGCTTTCTTT	.	TRBV6-5	TRBJ1-1	.
CASSASGLAGMGDTQYF	TGCGCCAGCAGCGCGTCGGGACTAGCGGGGATGGGAGATACGCAGTATTTT	.	TRBV5-1	TRBJ2-3	TRBD2
CASTGLAGANNEQFF	TGTGCCAGCACCGGACTAGCGGGCGCGAACAATGAGCAGTTCTTC	.	TRBV2	TRBJ2-1	TRBD2
CASSLYGTESSGELFF	TGTGCCAGTAGTCTCTACGGGACAGAATCGTCCGGGGAGCTGTTTTTT	.	TRBV19	TRBJ2-2	TRBD1
CASSHTRGDPGELFF	TGTGCCAGCAGTCACACGCGGGGAGATCCCGGGGAGCTGTTTTTT	.	TRBV5-6	TRBJ2-2	.
CASSFHRTTEAFF	TGTGCCAGCAGTTTCCACAGGACCACTGAAGCTTTCTTT	few	TRBV28	TRBJ1-1	.
CASSLGASIYEQYF	TGTGCCAGCAGCTTAGGCGCGAGTATCTACGAGCAGTACTTC	.	TRBV13	TRBJ2-7	.
CASSDVGQDYGYTF	TGTGCCAGCAGCGACGTGGGACAGGACTATGGCTACACCTTC	.	TRBV2	TRBJ1-2	TRBD1
CASSYSTPGTEAFF	TGTGCCAGCAGTTACTCGACCCCGGGGACTGAAGCTTTCTTT	.	TRBV6-5	TRBJ1-1	.
CASRADREAGYTF	TGTGCCAGCAGAGCGGACAGGGAAGCGGGCTACACCTTC	.	TRBV2	TRBJ1-2	TRBD1
CASSSQGKRETQYF	TGTGCCAGCAGTTCTCAGGGGAAGCGAGAGACCCAGTACTTC	.	TRBV25-1	TRBJ2-5	.
CASSSGTGFDGYTF	TGTGCCAGTAGCTCCGGGACAGGGTTTGATGGCTACACCTTC	once	TRBV19	TRBJ1-2	TRBD1
CAFSSGFYNEQFF	TGTGCCTTTTCTAGCGGGTTCTACAATGAGCAGTTCTTC	.	TRBV2	TRBJ2-1	TRBD2
CASSQLAGGLGNEQFF	TGTGCCAGCAGCCAACTAGCGGGGGGGCTGGGAAATGAGCAGTTCTTC	once	TRBV11-3	TRBJ2-1	TRBD2
CASSSPGQGVDYGYTF	TGTGCCAGCAGTTCCCCGGGACAGGGGGTCGACTATGGCTACACCTTC	.	TRBV28	TRBJ1-2	TRBD1
CASSQGPTVTHF	TGTGCCAGCAGCCAAGGCCCGACAGTAACACACTTC	.	TRBV14	TRBJ2-7	.
CASYQGVNTEAFF	TGCGCCAGCTATCAGGGGGTGAACACTGAAGCTTTCTTT	once	TRBV5-1	TRBJ1-1	TRBD1
CASSQSYYEQYF	TGCGCCAGCAGTCAATCGTACTACGAGCAGTACTTC	.	TRBV23-1	TRBJ2-7	.
CASSATLGDLTEAFF	TGCGCCAGCAGTGCGACTCTAGGGGATCTCACTGAAGCTTTCTTT	few	TRBV10-1	TRBJ1-1	.
CASSLAGGLGGELFF	TGCGCCAGCAGTTTGGCGGGGGGGCTAGGAGGGGAGCTGTTTTTT	.	TRBV10-2	TRBJ2-2	TRBD2
CASSLLQVIEKLFF	TGTGCCAGCAGCTTATTACAGGTAATCGAAAAACTGTTTTTT	.	TRBV13	TRBJ1-4	.
CASSLFGGEGDEQYF	TGTGCCAGCAGCTTATTCGGGGGGGAGGGCGACGAGCAGTACTTC	.	TRBV7-9	TRBJ2-7	TRBD2
CATSRDRVSTDTQYF	TGTGCCACCAGCAGGGACAGGGTGAGCACAGATACGCAGTATTTT	.	TRBV15	TRBJ2-3	TRBD1
CATSRGLAGRYNEQFF	TGTGCCACCAGCAGAGGGCTAGCGGGGAGATACAATGAGCAGTTCTTC	.	TRBV15	TRBJ2-1	TRBD2
CSARRAYEQYF	TGCAGTGCCCGGCGGGCCTACGAGCAGTACTTC	.	TRBV20-1	TRBJ2-7	.
CAWSVSYEQYF	TGTGCCTGGAGTGTCTCTTACGAGCAGTACTTC	.	TRBV30	TRBJ2-7	.
CSSSRETQYF	TGCAGTTCATCTAGAGAGACCCAGTACTTC	once	TRBV20-1	TRBJ2-5	.
CASSPLSGGDEQFF	TGCGCCAGCAGCCCATTGAGCGGGGGGGATGAGCAGTTCTTC	.	TRBV5-1	TRBJ2-1	TRBD2
CASSRAGGASDTQYF	TGTGCCAGCAGCCGAGCCGGGGGGGCCTCAGATACGCAGTATTTT	.	TRBV7-9	TRBJ2-3	TRBD2
CASSQALHANTDTQYF	TGTGCCAGCAGCCAAGCCCTCCACGCTAACACAGATACGCAGTATTTT	.	TRBV14	TRBJ2-3	.
CASSPYPTEQYF	TGTGCCAGCAGTCCCTATCCCACCGAGCAGTACTTC	.	TRBV7-9	TRBJ2-7	.
CASRTFRDRNYGYTF	TGTGCCAGCAGAACCTTCCGGGACAGAAACTATGGCTACACCTTC	.	TRBV27	TRBJ1-2	TRBD1
CASSTTGGQETQYF	TGTGCCAGCTCAACGACCGGGGGCCAAGAGACCCAGTACTTC	.	TRBV18	TRBJ2-5	.
CSGAENEQFF	TGCAGCGGGGCAGAAAATGAGCAGTTCTTC	once	TRBV29-1	TRBJ2-1	.
CASSLVLASYNEQFF	TGTGCCAGCAGCCTAGTACTAGCGTCTTACAATGAGCAGTTCTTC	.	TRBV6-5	TRBJ2-1	TRBD2
CASSSSGLADYEQYF	TGTGCCAGCAGCTCATCCGGGCTAGCAGATTACGAGCAGTACTTC	once	TRBV11-2	TRBJ2-7	.
CATSRDLREGTGELFF	TGTGCCACCAGCAGAGATCTACGGGAGGGCACCGGGGAGCTGTTTTTT	.	TRBV15	TRBJ2-2	TRBD2
CASSLNEDYGYTF	TGCGCCAGCAGCTTAAACGAGGACTATGGCTACACCTTC	.	TRBV5-1	TRBJ1-2	.
CASHDRNSLYEQYF	TGCGCCAGCCATGACAGAAATTCCTTGTACGAGCAGTACTTC	.	TRBV5-1	TRBJ2-7	.
CASSLVGPRATHNEQFF	TGTGCCAGCAGTTTAGTGGGGCCCAGGGCCACCCACAATGAGCAGTTCTTC	once	TRBV28	TRBJ2-1	.
CASSLTGLATDTQYF	TGTGCCAGCAGCTTAACGGGACTAGCAACAGATACGCAGTATTTT	.	TRBV7-6	TRBJ2-3	TRBD2
CASSFTSGTPGANVLTF	TGCGCCAGCAGCTTTACTAGCGGGACCCCTGGGGCCAACGTCCTGACTTTC	.	TRBV5-1	TRBJ2-6	TRBD2
CAWNEGRSTEAFF	TGTGCCTGGAACGAGGGGAGGAGCACTGAAGCTTTCTTT	.	TRBV30	TRBJ1-1	.